This TCR beta chain was identified during a study of CD8 T cells in ankylosing spondylitis. General study points: It appeared that ankylosing spondylitis blood was characterized by a TCR beta motif of under ten highly homologous variants. Significant enrichment of disease-linked clones was reported in matched ankylosing spondylitis synovial fluid.

Germline CDR1 SGDLS, CDR2 YYNGEE. V lost 6 bases, J lost 10 bases, and 16 bases stayed unmatched. The CDR3 loop spans 16 amino acids. The table lists this clonotype with many counts. Its antigen is unidentified. MiXCR was run by TCRdb on the 5' RACE reads, yielding one entry per CDR3 protein. The table shows approximately 250,000 distinct CDR3 sequences, with roughly a tenth occurring only once. The chain links TRBV9 to TRBJ2-1; TRBD2 aligns across 10 bases. The source material was blood, either unsorted or a sorted T cell fraction (not recorded which). The sequence derives from a male donor with ankylosing spondylitis or in good health (not recorded which). The CDR3 sequence: CASTRGGLAGVGEQFF. In nucleotides, the CDR3 is TGTGCCAGCACTCGGGGGGGGCTAGCGGGAGTTGGAGAGCAGTTCTTC. The full variable domain, its missing parts supplied by reference TRBV9 and TRBJ2-1, is DSGVTQTPKHLITATGQRVTLRCSPRSGDLSVYWYQQSLDQGLQFLIQYYNGEERAKGNILERFSAQQFPDLHSELNLSSLELGDSALYFCASTRGGLAGVGEQFFGPGTRLTVL.